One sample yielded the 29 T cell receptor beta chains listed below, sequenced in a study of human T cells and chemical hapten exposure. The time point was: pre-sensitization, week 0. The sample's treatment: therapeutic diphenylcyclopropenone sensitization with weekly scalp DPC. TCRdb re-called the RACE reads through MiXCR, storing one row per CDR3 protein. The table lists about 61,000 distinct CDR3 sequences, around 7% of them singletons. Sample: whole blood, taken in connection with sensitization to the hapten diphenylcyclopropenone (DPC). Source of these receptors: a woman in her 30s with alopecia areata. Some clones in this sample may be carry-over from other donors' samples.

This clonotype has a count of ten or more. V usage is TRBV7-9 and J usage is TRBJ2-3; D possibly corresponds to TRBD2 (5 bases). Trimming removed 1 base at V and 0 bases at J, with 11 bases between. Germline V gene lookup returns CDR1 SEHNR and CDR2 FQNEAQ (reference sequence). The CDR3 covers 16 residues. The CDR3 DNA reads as TGTGCCAGCAGCTTAGGAGAAGCGGTTAGCACAGATACGCAGTATTTT. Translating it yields CASSLGEAVSTDTQYF.

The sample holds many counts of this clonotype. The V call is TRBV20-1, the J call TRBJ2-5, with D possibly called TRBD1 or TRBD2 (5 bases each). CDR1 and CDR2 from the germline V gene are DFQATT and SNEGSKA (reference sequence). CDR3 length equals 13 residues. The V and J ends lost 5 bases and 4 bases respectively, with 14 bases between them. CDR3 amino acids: CSASGATLETQYF. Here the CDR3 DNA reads TGCAGTGCTTCCGGGGCCACGTTAGAGACCCAGTACTTC.

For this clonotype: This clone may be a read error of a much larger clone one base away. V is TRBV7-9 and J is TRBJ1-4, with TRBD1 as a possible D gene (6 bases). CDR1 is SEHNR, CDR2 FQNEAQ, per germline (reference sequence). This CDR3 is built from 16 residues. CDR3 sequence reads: CASGLVRGRANEKLFF. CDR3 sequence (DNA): TGTGCCAGCGGCTTAGTCAGGGGACGGGCTAATGAAAAACTGTTTTTT. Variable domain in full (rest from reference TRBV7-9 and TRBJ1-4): DTGVSQNPRHKITKRGQNVTFRCDPISEHNRLYWYRQTLGQGPEFLTYFQNEAQLEKSRLLSDRFSAERPKGSFSTLEIQRTEQGDSAMYLCASGLVRGRANEKLFFGSGTQLSVL.

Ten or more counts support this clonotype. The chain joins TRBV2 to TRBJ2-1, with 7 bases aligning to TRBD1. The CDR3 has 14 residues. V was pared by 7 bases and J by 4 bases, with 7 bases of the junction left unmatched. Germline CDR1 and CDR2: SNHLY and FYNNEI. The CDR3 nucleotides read TGTGCCAGCAACTGGGACAGACAATACAATGAGCAGTTCTTC. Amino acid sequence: CASNWDRQYNEQFF.

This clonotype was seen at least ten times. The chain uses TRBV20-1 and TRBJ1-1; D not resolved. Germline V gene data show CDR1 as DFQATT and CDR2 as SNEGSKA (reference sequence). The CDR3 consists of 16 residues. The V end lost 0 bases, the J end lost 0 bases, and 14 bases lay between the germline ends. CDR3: CSARDLAAALNTEAFF. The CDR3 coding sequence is TGCAGTGCTAGAGATCTGGCGGCCGCTTTGAACACTGAAGCTTTCTTT.

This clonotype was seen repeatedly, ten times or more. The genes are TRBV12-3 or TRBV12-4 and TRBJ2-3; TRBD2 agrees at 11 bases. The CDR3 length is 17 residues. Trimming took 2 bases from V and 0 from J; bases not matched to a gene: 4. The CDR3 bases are TGTGCCAGCAGTTTAATACTAGCGGGGGCAAGCACAGATACGCAGTATTTT. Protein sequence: CASSLILAGASTDTQYF.

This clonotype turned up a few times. CDR3 nucleotides: TGTGCCAGCAGACAAAAAAGGACTACAGGGACAGACGCTGAAGCTTTCTTT. Protein sequence: CASRQKRTTGTDAEAFF. The chain is built from TRBV7-9 and TRBJ1-1, with 7 bases identical to TRBD1. V was clipped by 6 bases and J by 6 bases; unmatched bases: 19. The CDR3 extends over 17 amino acids. Germline values: CDR1 SEHNR, CDR2 FQNEAQ (reference sequence).

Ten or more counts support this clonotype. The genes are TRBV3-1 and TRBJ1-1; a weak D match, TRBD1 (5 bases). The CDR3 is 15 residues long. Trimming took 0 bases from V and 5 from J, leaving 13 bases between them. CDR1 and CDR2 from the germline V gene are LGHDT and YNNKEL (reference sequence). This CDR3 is CASSQDLGAGTEAFF. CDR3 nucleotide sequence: TGTGCCAGCAGCCAAGATCTCGGGGCTGGGACTGAAGCTTTCTTT.

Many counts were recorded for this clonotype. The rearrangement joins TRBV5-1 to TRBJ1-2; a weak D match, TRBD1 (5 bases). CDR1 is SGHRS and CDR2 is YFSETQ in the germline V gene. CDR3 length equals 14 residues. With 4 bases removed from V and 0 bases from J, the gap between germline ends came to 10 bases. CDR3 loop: CASSRDGANYGYTF. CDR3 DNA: TGCGCCAGCAGCAGGGACGGGGCTAACTATGGCTACACCTTC.

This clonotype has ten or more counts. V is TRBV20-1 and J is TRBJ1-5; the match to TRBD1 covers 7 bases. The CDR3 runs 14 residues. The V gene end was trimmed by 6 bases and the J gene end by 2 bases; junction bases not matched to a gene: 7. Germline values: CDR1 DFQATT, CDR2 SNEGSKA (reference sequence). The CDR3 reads CSAGEGAGNQPQHF. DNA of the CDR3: TGCAGTGCGGGTGAGGGGGCAGGCAATCAGCCCCAGCATTTT.

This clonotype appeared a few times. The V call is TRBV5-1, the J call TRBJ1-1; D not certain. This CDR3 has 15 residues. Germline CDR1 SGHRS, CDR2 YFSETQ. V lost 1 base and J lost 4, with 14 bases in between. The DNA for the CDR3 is TGCGCCAGCAGCTTGCCAGTGGCTGGTGGCACTGAAGCTTTCTTT. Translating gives CASSLPVAGGTEAFF. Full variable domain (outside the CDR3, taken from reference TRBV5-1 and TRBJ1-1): KAGVTQTPRYLIKTRGQQVTLSCSPISGHRSVSWYQQTPGQGLQFLFEYFSETQRNKGNFPGRFSGRQFSNSRSEMNVSTLELGDSALYLCASSLPVAGGTEAFFGQGTRLTVV.

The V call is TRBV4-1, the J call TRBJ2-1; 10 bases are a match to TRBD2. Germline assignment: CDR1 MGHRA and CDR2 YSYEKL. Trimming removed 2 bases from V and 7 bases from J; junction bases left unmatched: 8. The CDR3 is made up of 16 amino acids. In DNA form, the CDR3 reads TGCGCCAGCAGCCAACCCTTCCGGACTAGCGGAAATGAGCAGTTCTTC. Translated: CASSQPFRTSGNEQFF.

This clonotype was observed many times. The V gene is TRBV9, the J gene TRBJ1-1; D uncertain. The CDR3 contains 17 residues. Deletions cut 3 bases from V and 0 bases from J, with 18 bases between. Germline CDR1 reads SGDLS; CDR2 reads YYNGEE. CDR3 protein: CASSAYSSYAMNTEAFF. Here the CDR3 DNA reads TGTGCCAGCAGCGCCTACAGCAGTTACGCCATGAACACTGAAGCTTTCTTT.

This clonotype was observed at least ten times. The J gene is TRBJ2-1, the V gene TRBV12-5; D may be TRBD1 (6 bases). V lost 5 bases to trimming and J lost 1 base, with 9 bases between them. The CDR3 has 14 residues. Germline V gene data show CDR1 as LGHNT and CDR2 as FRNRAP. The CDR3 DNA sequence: TGTGCTAGTGGTCGACAGGCGTCCTACAATGAGCAGTTCTTC. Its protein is CASGRQASYNEQFF.

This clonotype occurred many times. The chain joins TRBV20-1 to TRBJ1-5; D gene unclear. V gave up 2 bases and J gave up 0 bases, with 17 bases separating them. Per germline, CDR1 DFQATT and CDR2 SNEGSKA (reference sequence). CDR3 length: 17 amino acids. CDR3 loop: CSARKSLLKNSNQPQHF. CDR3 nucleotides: TGCAGTGCTAGAAAATCCCTATTAAAGAATAGCAATCAGCCCCAGCATTTT.

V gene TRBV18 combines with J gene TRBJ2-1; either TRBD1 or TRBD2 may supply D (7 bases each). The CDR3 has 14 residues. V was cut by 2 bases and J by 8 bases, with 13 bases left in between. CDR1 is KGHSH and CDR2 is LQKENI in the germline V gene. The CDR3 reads CASSPIQGGHEQFF. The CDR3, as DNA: TGTGCCAGCTCACCAATCCAGGGGGGGCATGAGCAGTTCTTC.

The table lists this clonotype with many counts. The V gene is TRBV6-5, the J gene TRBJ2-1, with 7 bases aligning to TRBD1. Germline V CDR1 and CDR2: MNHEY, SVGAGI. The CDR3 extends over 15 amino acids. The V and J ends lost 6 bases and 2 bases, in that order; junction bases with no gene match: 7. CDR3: CASSTDRATYNEQFF. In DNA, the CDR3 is TGTGCCAGCAGCACCGACAGGGCCACCTACAATGAGCAGTTCTTC.

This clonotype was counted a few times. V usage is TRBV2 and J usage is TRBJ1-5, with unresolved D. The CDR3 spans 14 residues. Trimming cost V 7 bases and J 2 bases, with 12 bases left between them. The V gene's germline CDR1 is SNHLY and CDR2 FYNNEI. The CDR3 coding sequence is TGTGCCAGCAAACTAGCGGTTGGCAATCAGCCCCAGCATTTT. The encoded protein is CASKLAVGNQPQHF.

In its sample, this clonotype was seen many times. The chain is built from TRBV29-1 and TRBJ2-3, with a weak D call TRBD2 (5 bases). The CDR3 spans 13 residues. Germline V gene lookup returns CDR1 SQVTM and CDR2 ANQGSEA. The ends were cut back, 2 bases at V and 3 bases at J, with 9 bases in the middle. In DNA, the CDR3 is TGCAGCGTTGAATTTCGACTAACAGATACGCAGTATTTT. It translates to CSVEFRLTDTQYF.

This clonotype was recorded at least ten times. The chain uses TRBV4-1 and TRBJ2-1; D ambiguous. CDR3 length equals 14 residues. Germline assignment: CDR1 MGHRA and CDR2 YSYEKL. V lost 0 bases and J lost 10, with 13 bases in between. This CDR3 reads CASSQDRSFREQFF. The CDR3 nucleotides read TGCGCCAGCAGCCAAGATCGTTCCTTTCGGGAGCAGTTCTTC.

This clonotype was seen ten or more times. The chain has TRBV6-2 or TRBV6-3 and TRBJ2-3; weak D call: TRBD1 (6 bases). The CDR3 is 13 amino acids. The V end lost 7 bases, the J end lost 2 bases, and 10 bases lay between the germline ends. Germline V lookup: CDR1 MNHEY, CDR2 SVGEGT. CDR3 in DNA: TGTGCCAGCACCCGGGACAACACAGATACGCAGTATTTT. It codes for CASTRDNTDTQYF.

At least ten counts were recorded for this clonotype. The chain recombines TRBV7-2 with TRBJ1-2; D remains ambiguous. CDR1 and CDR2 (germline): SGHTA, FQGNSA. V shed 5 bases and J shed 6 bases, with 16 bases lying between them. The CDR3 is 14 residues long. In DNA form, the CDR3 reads TGTGCCAGCAGCCCAGGTGTGGGAACGAATGGCTACACCTTC. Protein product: CASSPGVGTNGYTF.

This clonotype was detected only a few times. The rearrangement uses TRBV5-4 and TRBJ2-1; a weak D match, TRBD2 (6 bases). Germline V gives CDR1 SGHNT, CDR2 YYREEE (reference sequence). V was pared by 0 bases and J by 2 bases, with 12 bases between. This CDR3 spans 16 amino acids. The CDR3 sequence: CASSLALAGPYNEQFF. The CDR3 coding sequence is TGTGCCAGCAGCTTGGCGCTCGCGGGGCCCTACAATGAGCAGTTCTTC.

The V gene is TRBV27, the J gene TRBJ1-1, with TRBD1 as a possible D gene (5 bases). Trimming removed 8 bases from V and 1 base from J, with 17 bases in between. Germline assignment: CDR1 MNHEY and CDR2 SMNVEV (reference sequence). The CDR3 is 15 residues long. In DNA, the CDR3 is TGTGCCAGCCTACAGGCCGGGACGGAGAACACTGAAGCTTTCTTT. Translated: CASLQAGTENTEAFF.

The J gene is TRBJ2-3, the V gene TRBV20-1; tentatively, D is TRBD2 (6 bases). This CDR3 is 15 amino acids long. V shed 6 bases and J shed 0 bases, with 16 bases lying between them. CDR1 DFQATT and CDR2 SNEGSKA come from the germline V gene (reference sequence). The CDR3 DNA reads TGCAGTGCCGAAAGCCTAGCGTTAAGCACAGATACGCAGTATTTT. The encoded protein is CSAESLALSTDTQYF.

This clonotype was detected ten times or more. As DNA, the CDR3 is TGTGCCAGCAGTTACGAACTAGCGGGGGGGCCCGGCGCAGATACGCAGTATTTT. Translating gives CASSYELAGGPGADTQYF. The chain couples TRBV6-5 to TRBJ2-3, with 13 bases identical to TRBD2. Germline values: CDR1 MNHEY, CDR2 SVGAGI. Trimming removed 2 bases from V and 4 bases from J; junction bases left unmatched: 9. The length of the CDR3 is 18 residues.

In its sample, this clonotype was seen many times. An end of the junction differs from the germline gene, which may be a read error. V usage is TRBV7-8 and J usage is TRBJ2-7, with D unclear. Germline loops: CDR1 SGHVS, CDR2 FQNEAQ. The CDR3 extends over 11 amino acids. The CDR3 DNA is TGTGCCAGCAGCTTAAAGTTCTGGTGGTCCTTC. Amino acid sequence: CASSLKFWWSF.

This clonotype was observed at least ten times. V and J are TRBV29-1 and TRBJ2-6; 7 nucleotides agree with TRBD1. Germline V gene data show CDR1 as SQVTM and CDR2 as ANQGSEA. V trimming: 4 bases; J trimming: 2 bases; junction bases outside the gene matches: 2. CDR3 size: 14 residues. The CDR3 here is CSVGGQTGANVLTF. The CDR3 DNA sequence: TGCAGCGTTGGGGGACAGACTGGGGCCAACGTCCTGACTTTC.

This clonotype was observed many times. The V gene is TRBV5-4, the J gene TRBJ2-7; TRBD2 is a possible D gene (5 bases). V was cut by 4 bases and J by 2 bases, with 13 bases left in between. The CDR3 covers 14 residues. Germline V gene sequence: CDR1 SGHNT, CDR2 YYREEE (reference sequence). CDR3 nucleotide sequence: TGTGCCAGCAGCACCACTAGGGCCCCCTACGAGCAGTACTTC. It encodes CASSTTRAPYEQYF.